The 16 T cell receptor beta chains below come from one sample, sequenced in a study of human T cells and chemical hapten exposure. TCRdb reanalysed the RACE reads using MiXCR and keeps one entry per CDR3 protein. The sample has 180,000 or so distinct CDR3 sequences, roughly 15% seen once. The time point denotes: patch test 1, 2 weeks after DPC sensitization. Treatment described: therapeutic diphenylcyclopropenone sensitization with weekly scalp DPC. Sequences were derived from whole blood, sampled in connection with sensitization to the hapten diphenylcyclopropenone (DPC). These receptors all stem from a woman younger than 45 with alopecia areata. Some clones in this sample may be carry-over from other donors' samples.

This clonotype was seen many times. This sequence joins TRBV29-1 and TRBJ1-5; 10 nucleotides agree with TRBD1. The germline V gene has CDR1 SQVTM and CDR2 ANQGSEA. This CDR3 contains 12 residues. Trimming removed 7 bases from V and 6 bases from J; junction bases left unmatched: 3. CDR3 residues: CSAGDRGQPQHF. CDR3 in DNA: TGCAGCGCAGGGGACAGGGGTCAGCCCCAGCATTTT.

This clonotype was detected only a few times. The J gene is TRBJ1-2, the V gene TRBV2; possible D gene TRBD1, 6 bases. The germline CDR1 and CDR2 sequences are SNHLY and FYNNEI. CDR3 length equals 15 residues. With 6 bases removed from V and 4 bases from J, the gap between germline ends came to 18 bases. The CDR3 loop is CASSQNRDFGYGYTF. The CDR3 bases are TGTGCCAGCAGCCAAAACAGGGATTTTGGCTATGGCTACACCTTC.

The V gene is TRBV29-1, the J gene TRBJ1-1; D gene uncertain. The V gene's germline CDR1 is SQVTM and CDR2 ANQGSEA. The CDR3 runs 13 residues. Trimming took off 1 base at V and 0 bases at J, with 6 bases between the two ends. CDR3 bases: TGCAGCGTTGAAGGCAGACTGAACACTGAAGCTTTCTTT. Translating gives CSVEGRLNTEAFF.

This clonotype has a count of ten or more. The CDR3 here is CSARDPPGELFF. The CDR3 region has the DNA TGCAGTGCTAGAGATCCCCCCGGGGAGCTGTTTTTT. The chain carries TRBV20-1 and TRBJ2-2; D not certain. V lost 0 bases and J 6 bases, leaving 5 bases between the germline ends. This CDR3 is 12 amino acids long. Germline V lookup: CDR1 DFQATT, CDR2 SNEGSKA (reference sequence).

The chain recombines TRBV5-4 with TRBJ1-2; 11 bases match TRBD1. The CDR3 length is 15 residues. Losses at the gene ends were 4 bases for V and 7 bases for J; bases not matched to a gene: 9. Germline lookup yields CDR1 SGHNT and CDR2 YYREEE (reference sequence). The CDR3 sequence is CASSPRDRGIGGYTF. The CDR3, as DNA: TGTGCCAGCAGCCCCCGGGACAGGGGGATTGGTGGCTACACCTTC.

This clonotype occurred a few times. This chain uses TRBV6-5 with TRBJ2-3; 10 nucleotides align to TRBD1. The junction had 4 bases not matched to a gene; V was cut back by 4 bases and J by 3 bases. The CDR3 runs to 15 residues. CDR1 and CDR2 (germline): MNHEY, SVGAGI. The DNA for the CDR3 is TGTGCCAGCAGTTCCGGGACAGGGGTGACAGATACGCAGTATTTT. This translates into CASSSGTGVTDTQYF.

This clonotype was seen many times. This chain uses TRBV25-1 with TRBJ1-1, with unresolved D. This CDR3 contains 16 residues. Germline V gives CDR1 MGHDK, CDR2 SYGVNS. The V and J ends lost 5 bases and 4 bases respectively, with 20 bases between them. The CDR3 sequence is CASSSPGWDGGTEAFF. CDR3 sequence (DNA): TGTGCCAGCAGTTCCCCGGGGTGGGATGGAGGCACTGAAGCTTTCTTT.

This clonotype was detected only a few times. The chain couples TRBV14 to TRBJ2-3, with D unclear. Germline V gene sequence: CDR1 SGHDN, CDR2 FVKESK. The V and J ends lost 5 bases and 2 bases respectively, with 11 bases between them. This CDR3 is built from 14 residues. The CDR3 coding sequence is TGTGCCAGCAGCGTCAGAGCCGTCACAGATACGCAGTATTTT. As protein: CASSVRAVTDTQYF.

The chain uses TRBV18 and TRBJ1-5, with D unresolved. The CDR3 extends over 15 amino acids. Per the germline V gene, CDR1 is KGHSH and CDR2 is LQKENI. Trimming left V 5 bases short and J 1 base short, with 12 bases between. The CDR3 coding sequence is TGTGCCAGCTCAAATGGGCAGGTCAGCAATCAGCCCCAGCATTTT. Amino acid sequence: CASSNGQVSNQPQHF. Full variable domain (missing parts from reference TRBV18 and TRBJ1-5): NAGVMQNPRHLVRRRGQEARLRCSPMKGHSHVYWYRQLPEEGLKFMVYLQKENIIDESGMPKERFSAEFPKEGPSILRIQQVVRGDSAAYFCASSNGQVSNQPQHFGDGTRLSIL.

This clonotype was seen a handful of times. The rearrangement joins TRBV5-3 to TRBJ1-4; TRBD1 agrees at 7 bases. TRBV5-3 is designated an ORF whose function remains uncertain. The CDR3 length is 15 residues. J was trimmed by 3 bases and V by 2 bases; bases with no gene match: 4. CDR3 in DNA: TGTGCCAGAAGCTTCAGGGGACAGCCTAATGAAAAACTGTTTTTT. It translates to CARSFRGQPNEKLFF.

In its sample, this clonotype was seen many times. This rearrangement joins TRBV12-3 or TRBV12-4 to TRBJ1-6; 7 bases align to TRBD1. The length of the CDR3 is 15 residues. Losses at the gene ends were 5 bases for V and 5 bases for J; bases not matched to a gene: 6. The CDR3 region has the DNA TGTGCCAGCAGTGCGCGCGGGACAGATAATTCACCCCTCCACTTT. Protein product: CASSARGTDNSPLHF.

The sample holds a few counts of this clonotype. The rearrangement uses TRBV19 and TRBJ2-1, with 8 bases lining up with TRBD2. From germline, CDR1 is LNHDA and CDR2 SQIVND (reference sequence). The length of the CDR3 is 15 residues. Germline trimming cut 6 bases from V and 4 bases from J; bases unmatched to any gene: 8. The CDR3 loop reads CASRVGGGQYNEQFF. The CDR3 DNA is TGTGCCAGTAGAGTCGGGGGGGGCCAATACAATGAGCAGTTCTTC.

With regard to this clonotype: Relative to the germline gene, one junction end is altered; a read error may explain this. The chain employs TRBV29-1 and TRBJ2-5; 10 bases align to TRBD2. This CDR3 spans 16 amino acids. Germline V gene sequence: CDR1 SQVTM, CDR2 ANQGSEA. The CDR3 spells CSVEGPSGGLPGTQYF. DNA for the CDR3: TGCAGCGTCGAAGGGCCTAGCGGGGGCCTCCCGGGGACCCAGTACTTC.

This clonotype was recorded a few times. CDR3 protein: CASSPLGAGSEQFF. As DNA, the CDR3 is TGTGCCAGCAGCCCCTTAGGGGCCGGCAGTGAGCAGTTCTTC. The chain employs TRBV7-9 and TRBJ2-1; TRBD1 might be the D (5 bases). Germline V gives CDR1 SEHNR, CDR2 FQNEAQ (reference sequence). The V end was cut by 5 bases, the J end by 9 bases, with 17 bases between. CDR3 length: 14 residues.

V usage is TRBV28 and J usage is TRBJ1-3; D remains unclear. Trimming pared 10 bases from V and 4 bases from J, leaving 14 bases between. Germline V lookup: CDR1 MDHEN, CDR2 SYDVKM. The CDR3 is 13 amino acids. This CDR3 reads CATGSTFGNTIYF. The CDR3 bases are TGTGCCACCGGTAGTACGTTCGGAAACACCATATATTTT.

This clonotype showed up just a few times. The rearrangement uses TRBV5-1 and TRBJ2-5; perhaps D is TRBD1 or TRBD2 (5 bases each). Germline V gene lookup returns CDR1 SGHRS and CDR2 YFSETQ. CDR3 length equals 15 residues. The V gene lost 4 bases and the J gene lost 1 base, with 14 bases spanning the gap. Here the CDR3 reads CASSPGDGAQETQYF. The CDR3 nucleotides are TGCGCCAGCAGCCCCGGGGACGGAGCCCAAGAGACCCAGTACTTC.